This T cell receptor (beta chain) was identified during a study of control samples from healthy donors and cancer patients. Sequencing was performed with immunoSEQ multiplex PCR; in TCRdb, only in-frame clones are kept and a portion is missing. The sample has 70,000 or so clones, 84% seen once. Germline lookup yields CDR1 SGHTS and CDR2 YDEGEE. The CDR3 has 17 residues. Trimming took 2 bases from V and 0 from J; bases not matched to a gene: 8. Sequenced input: blood. This receptor was identified in a man aged 50 to 60 in good health. The V gene is TRBV5-8, the J gene TRBJ2-5; 9 bases fit TRBD2. Here the CDR3 reads CASSFHPSGTYQETQYF. CDR3 nucleotide sequence: TGTGCCAGCAGCTTTCACCCTAGCGGGACGTACCAAGAGACCCAGTACTTC.